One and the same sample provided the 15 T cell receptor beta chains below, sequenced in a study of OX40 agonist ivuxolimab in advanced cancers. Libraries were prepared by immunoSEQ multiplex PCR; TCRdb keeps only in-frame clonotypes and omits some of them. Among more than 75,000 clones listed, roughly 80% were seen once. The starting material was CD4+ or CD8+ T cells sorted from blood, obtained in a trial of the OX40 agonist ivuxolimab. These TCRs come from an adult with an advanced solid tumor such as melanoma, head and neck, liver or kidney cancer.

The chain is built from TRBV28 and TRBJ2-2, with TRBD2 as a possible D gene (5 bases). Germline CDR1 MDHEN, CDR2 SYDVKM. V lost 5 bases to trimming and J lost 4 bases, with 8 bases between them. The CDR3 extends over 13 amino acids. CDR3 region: CASSITSTGELFF. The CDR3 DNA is TGTGCCAGCAGTATAACTAGCACCGGGGAGCTGTTTTTT.

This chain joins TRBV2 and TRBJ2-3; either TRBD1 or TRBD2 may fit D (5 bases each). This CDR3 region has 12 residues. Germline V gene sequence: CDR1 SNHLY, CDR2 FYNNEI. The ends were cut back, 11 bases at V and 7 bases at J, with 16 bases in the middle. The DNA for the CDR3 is TGTGCCGGGGGAGTATGGCCTCATACGCAGTATTTT. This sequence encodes CAGGVWPHTQYF.

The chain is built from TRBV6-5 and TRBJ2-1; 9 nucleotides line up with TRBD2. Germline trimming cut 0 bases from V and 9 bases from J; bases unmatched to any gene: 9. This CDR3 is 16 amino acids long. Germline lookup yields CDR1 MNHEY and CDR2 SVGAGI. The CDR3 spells CASSYSRGGAFGEQFF. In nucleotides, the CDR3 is TGTGCCAGCAGTTACTCTCGCGGGGGGGCCTTTGGTGAGCAGTTCTTC.

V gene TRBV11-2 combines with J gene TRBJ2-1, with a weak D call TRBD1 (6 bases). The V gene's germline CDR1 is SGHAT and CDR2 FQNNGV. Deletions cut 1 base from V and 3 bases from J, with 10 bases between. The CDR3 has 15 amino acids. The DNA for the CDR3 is TGTGCCAGCAGCTTAGGACAGGTACTCTACAATGAGCAGTTCTTC. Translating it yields CASSLGQVLYNEQFF.

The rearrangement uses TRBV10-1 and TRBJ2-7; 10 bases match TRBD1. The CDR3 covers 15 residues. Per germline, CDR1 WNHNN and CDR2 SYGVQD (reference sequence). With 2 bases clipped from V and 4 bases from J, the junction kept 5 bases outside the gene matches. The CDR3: CASSEPGTGVYEQYV. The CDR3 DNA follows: TGCGCCAGCAGTGAGCCGGGGACAGGGGTTTACGAGCAGTACGTC.

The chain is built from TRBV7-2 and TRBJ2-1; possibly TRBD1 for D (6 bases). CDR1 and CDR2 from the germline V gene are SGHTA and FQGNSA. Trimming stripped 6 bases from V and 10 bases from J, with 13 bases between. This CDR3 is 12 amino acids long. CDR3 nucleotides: TGTGCCAGCAGTTTCCAGGGGTTAGAGCAGTTCTTC. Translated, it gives CASSFQGLEQFF.

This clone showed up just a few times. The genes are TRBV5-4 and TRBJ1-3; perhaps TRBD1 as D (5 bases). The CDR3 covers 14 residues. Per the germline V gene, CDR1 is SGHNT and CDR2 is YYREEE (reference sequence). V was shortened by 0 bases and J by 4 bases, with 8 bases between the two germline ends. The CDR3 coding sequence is TGTGCCAGCAGCTTGGGACAGACAGGAAACACCATATATTTT. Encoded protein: CASSLGQTGNTIYF.

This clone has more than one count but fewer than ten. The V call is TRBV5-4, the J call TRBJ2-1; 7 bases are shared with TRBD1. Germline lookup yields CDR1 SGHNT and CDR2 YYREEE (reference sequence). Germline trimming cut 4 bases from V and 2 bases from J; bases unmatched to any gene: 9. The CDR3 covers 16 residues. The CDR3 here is CASSRRTGQPYNEQFF. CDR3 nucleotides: TGTGCCAGCAGCCGTCGGACAGGCCAACCCTACAATGAGCAGTTCTTC.

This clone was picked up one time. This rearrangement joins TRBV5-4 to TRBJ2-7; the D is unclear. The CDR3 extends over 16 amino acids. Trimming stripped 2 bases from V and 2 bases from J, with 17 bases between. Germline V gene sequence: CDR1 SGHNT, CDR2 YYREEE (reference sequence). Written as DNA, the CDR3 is TGTGCCAGCAGCTTAGGGTCCACTCGTCTCCCCTACGAGCAGTACTTC. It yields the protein CASSLGSTRLPYEQYF. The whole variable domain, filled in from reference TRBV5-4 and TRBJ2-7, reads ETGVTQSPTHLIKTRGQQVTLRCSSQSGHNTVSWYQQALGQGPQFIFQYYREEENGRGNFPPRFSGLQFPNYSSELNVNALELDDSALYLCASSLGSTRLPYEQYFGPGTRLTVT.

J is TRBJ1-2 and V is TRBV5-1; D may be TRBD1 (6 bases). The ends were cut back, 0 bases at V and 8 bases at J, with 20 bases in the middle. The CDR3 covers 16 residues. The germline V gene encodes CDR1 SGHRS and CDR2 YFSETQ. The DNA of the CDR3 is TGCGCCAGCAGCTTGGGGTACCGACAGGCCTTTGAGGGCTACACCTTC. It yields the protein CASSLGYRQAFEGYTF.

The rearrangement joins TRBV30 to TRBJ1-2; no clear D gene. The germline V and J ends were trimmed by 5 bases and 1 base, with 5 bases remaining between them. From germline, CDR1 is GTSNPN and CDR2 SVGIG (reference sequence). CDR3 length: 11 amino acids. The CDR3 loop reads CAWGINYGYTF. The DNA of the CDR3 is TGTGCCTGGGGGATTAACTATGGCTACACCTTC.

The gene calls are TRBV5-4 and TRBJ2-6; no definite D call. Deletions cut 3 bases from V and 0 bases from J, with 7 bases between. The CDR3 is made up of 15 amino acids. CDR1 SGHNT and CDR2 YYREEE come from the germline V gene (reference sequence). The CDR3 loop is CASSWTSSGANVLTF. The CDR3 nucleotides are TGTGCCAGCAGCTGGACGAGCTCTGGGGCCAACGTCCTGACTTTC.

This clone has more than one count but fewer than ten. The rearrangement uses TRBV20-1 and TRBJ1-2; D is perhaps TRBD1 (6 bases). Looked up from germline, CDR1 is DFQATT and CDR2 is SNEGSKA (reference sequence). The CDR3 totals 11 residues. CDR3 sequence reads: CSPGASYGYTF. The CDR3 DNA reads TGCAGCCCGGGGGCATCCTATGGCTACACCTTC.

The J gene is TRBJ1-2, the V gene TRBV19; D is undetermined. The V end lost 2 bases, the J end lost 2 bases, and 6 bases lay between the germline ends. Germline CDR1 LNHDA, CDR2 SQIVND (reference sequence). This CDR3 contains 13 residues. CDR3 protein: CASSIKGNYGYTF. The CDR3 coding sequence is TGTGCCAGTAGTATAAAAGGGAACTATGGCTACACCTTC.

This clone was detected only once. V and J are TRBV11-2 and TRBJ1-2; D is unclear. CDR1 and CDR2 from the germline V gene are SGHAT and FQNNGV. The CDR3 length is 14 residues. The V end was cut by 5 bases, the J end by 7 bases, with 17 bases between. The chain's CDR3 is CASSPAPAGSGYTF. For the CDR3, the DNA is TGTGCCAGCAGCCCTGCTCCAGCAGGTAGTGGCTACACCTTC.